This TCR beta chain comes out of a study of shared clonotypes between healthy human individuals. Study-wide context: For every donor, three CD4 naive, three CD4 memory, two CD8 naive and one CD8 memory plates were used. Findings and caveats of the study: In general, naive subsets displayed greater estimated richness than memory subsets did.

CDR3 length equals 16 residues. The V end lost 0 bases, the J end lost 0 bases, and 12 bases lay between the germline ends. Germline CDR1 reads SEHNR; CDR2 reads FQNEAQ (reference sequence). The naive CD8 subset, CD45RO-negative cells positively selected for CCR7, excluded terminally differentiated effector memory CD45RA+ cells. In the case of this clone: The antigen is unknown.

TCRdb's table, derived via immunoSEQ multiplex PCR, lists solely in-frame clones and lacks some. The sample holds 750,000 to 1,000,000 clones, 80% to 95% seen once. The rearrangement joins TRBV7-9 to TRBJ2-7, with a weak D call TRBD1 (6 bases). The TCR comes from a man aged 25-45 years in good health. Sequencing input: naive CD8+ T cells sorted from blood. Written as DNA, the CDR3 is TGTGCCAGCAGCTTAGCCGGACAGAGAGGCTCCTACGAGCAGTACTTC. Its protein is CASSLAGQRGSYEQYF.